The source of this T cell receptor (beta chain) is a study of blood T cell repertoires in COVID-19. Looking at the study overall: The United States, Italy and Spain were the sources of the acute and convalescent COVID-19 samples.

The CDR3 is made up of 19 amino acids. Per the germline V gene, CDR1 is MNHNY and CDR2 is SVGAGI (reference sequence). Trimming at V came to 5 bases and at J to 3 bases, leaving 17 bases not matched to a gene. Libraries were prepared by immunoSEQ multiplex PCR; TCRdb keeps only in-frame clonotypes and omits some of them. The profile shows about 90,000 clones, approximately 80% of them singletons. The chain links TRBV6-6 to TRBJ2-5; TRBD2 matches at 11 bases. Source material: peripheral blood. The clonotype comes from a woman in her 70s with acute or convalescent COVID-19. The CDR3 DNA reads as TGTGCCAGCAGTCCCGACACTCTACTAGCGGGAGTTGCCAAAGAGACCCAGTACTTC. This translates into CASSPDTLLAGVAKETQYF.